This TCR beta chain was sequenced in a study of identical twins. Using its own MiXCR run on the 5' RACE reads, TCRdb lists one record per CDR3 protein. Counted here are about 690,000 distinct CDR3 sequences, 5.5% to 7.5% occurring once; the ten biggest clones make up approximately 2%. The CDR3 covers 10 residues. The ends were cut back, 6 bases at V and 7 bases at J, with 7 bases in the middle. The germline gives CDR1 DFQATT, CDR2 SNEGSKA (reference sequence). The table lists this clonotype with many counts. What it binds is unknown. Study-wide findings and caveats: High-abundance cord blood beta clonotypes had fewer insertions; memory repertoires showed none.

This receptor was obtained from a man in his late teens or twenties in good health. The genes are TRBV20-1 and TRBJ2-1, with no clear D. The material sequenced was naive T cells sorted from blood. CDR3 coding DNA: TGCAGTGCGCCGGAGAATGAGCAGTTCTTC. Translating gives CSAPENEQFF.